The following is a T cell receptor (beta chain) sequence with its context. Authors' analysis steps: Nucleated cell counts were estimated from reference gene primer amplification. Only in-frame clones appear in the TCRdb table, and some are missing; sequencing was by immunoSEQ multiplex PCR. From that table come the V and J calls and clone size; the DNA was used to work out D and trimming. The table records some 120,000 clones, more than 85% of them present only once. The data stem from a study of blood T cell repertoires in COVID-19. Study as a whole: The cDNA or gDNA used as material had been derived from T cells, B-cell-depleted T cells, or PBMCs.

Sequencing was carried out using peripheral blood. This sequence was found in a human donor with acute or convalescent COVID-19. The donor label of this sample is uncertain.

The CDR3 is CASSLVGQETQYF. CDR3 sequence (DNA): TGTGCCAGCAGCTTAGTCGGGCAAGAGACCCAGTACTTC. The genes are TRBV11-2 and TRBJ2-5; D is uncertain. The CDR3 spans 13 residues. Trimming cost V 1 base and J 2 bases, with 5 bases left between them. Germline CDR1 and CDR2: SGHAT and FQNNGV.